This note documents a single T cell receptor beta chain sequence. The antigen is undetermined. The V segment lost 4 bases and the J segment 1 base; nucleotides outside the gene matches: 6. Germline CDR1 is SGHRS and CDR2 is YFSETQ. The CDR3 extends over 16 amino acids. Together with a sample-barcoded 5' primer, a J-beta primer mix was included in a second PCR lasting about 6 to 11 cycles. TCRdb re-called the 5' RACE reads with MiXCR, one entry per CDR3 protein. Seen here are around 1,000,000 distinct CDR3 sequences, about two fifths observed once, and the top ten hold less than 15%. The entry originates in a study of blood T cells in healthy people across ages. Whole-study findings and limits: While age rose, TCR beta diversity per million T cells dropped in a roughly linear way. Both naive CD4+ cell counts and diversity were greater in long-lived donors than in aged donors.

Sequenced input: blood. The genes are TRBV5-1 and TRBJ2-3, with 10 bases identical to TRBD1. This sequence originates from a man aged 18 to 30 in good health. This CDR3 reads CASSHGTGAGTDTQYF. The CDR3 coding sequence is TGCGCCAGCAGCCACGGGACAGGGGCCGGCACAGATACGCAGTATTTT.